What follows describes a single T cell receptor (beta chain). These data come from a study of blood T cell repertoires in COVID-19. In the study overall: Sites in the United States, Italy and Spain provided acute and convalescent COVID-19 samples. Sources were T cells, B-cell-depleted T cells, or PBMCs; the material itself was cDNA or gDNA.

Original methodology: Quantification of nucleated cells was approximated via reference gene primer amplification. Here immunoSEQ multiplex PCR was the method, and the copy in TCRdb shows in-frame clones only, minus some. The DNA gave D and trimming, while V, J and clone size come from that table. The repertoire consists of around 130,000 clones, with around four fifths occurring once and the leading ten covering roughly 13%. The CDR3 runs to 15 residues. Germline V gives CDR1 SGHNT, CDR2 YYREEE (reference sequence). V lost 1 base to trimming and J lost 4 bases; unmatched junction nucleotides: 2. V usage is TRBV5-4 and J usage is TRBJ2-2, with 9 positions matching TRBD2. The receptor's source is a human donor in a cohort sampled during active COVID-19. What was sequenced was peripheral blood. CDR3 DNA: TGTGCCAGCAGCTTGCAAGCGGGGGGCACCGGGGAGCTGTTTTTT. Residues: CASSLQAGGTGELFF. Full variable domain (outside the CDR3, taken from reference TRBV5-4 and TRBJ2-2): ETGVTQSPTHLIKTRGQQVTLRCSSQSGHNTVSWYQQALGQGPQFIFQYYREEENGRGNFPPRFSGLQFPNYSSELNVNALELDDSALYLCASSLQAGGTGELFFGEGSRLTVL.